A selection of T cell receptor beta chains follows, all from one sample in a study of blood T cell repertoires in COVID-19. Clones were read by immunoSEQ multiplex PCR, and TCRdb kept only the in-frame ones, dropping some. Found here are 200,000 to 250,000 clones, roughly four fifths of them singletons; the top ten hold 3% to 3.5%. Sequences were obtained from peripheral blood. All receptors come from a woman in her 30s who had recovered from COVID-19. The CDR3 runs from the conserved cysteine through the conserved F or W. D genes are given only for firm matches. Clone size is given for some rows only: seen once, a few or many times, or a class if the clone is expanded.

J,D,size,V,DNA,CDR3
TRBJ1-1,-,-,TRBV19,TGTGCCAGTAGTCCCCGAGGAGGGTCTACTGAAGCTTTCTTT,CASSPRGGSTEAFF
TRBJ1-2,-,-,TRBV9,TGTGCCAGCAGCGTAGACACAGGATCCTATGGCTACACCTTC,CASSVDTGSYGYTF
TRBJ2-2,-,-,TRBV4-1,TGCGCCAGCAGCCAAGTTTTTTCACGGGCCGGGGAGCTGTTTTTT,CASSQVFSRAGELFF
TRBJ2-3,-,-,TRBV7-3,TGTGCCAGCAGCTTAACTAGCGGAGTTACAGATACGCAGTATTTT,CASSLTSGVTDTQYF
TRBJ2-5,-,-,TRBV2,TGTGCCAGCAGTGAGAGGAGTGAGACCCAGTACTTC,CASSERSETQYF
TRBJ1-1,-,-,TRBV7-9,TGTGCCAGCAGCTACCAGGGTTTGGTGACTGAAGCTTTCTTT,CASSYQGLVTEAFF
TRBJ2-7,TRBD1,once,TRBV5-4,TGTGCCAGCAGCACCGGACAGGGAGTATACGAGCAGTACTTC,CASSTGQGVYEQYF
TRBJ1-3,-,-,TRBV6-5,TGTGCCAGCAGTTACCATGGACTCTCTGGAAACACCATATATTTT,CASSYHGLSGNTIYF
TRBJ1-4,TRBD1,-,TRBV6-1,TGTGCCAGCAGTAAAGACAGGGCCGCAACTAATGAAAAACTGTTTTTT,CASSKDRAATNEKLFF
TRBJ2-5,-,-,TRBV4-2,TGTGCCAGCAGCCAAGACAGTGGGGGAGGCCAGACCCAGTACTTC,CASSQDSGGGQTQYF
TRBJ2-3,-,-,TRBV10-1,TGCGCCAGCAGTGAGTCGACTTTGGGAGGCCGCACAGATACGCAGTATTTT,CASSESTLGGRTDTQYF
TRBJ2-2,-,-,TRBV3-1/TRBV3-2,TGTGCCAGCAGTTCAGACTGGCGGGGCACCGGGGAGCTGTTTTTT,CASSSDWRGTGELFF
TRBJ2-2,-,-,TRBV7-6,TGTGCCAGCAGCTCACGAAGGGGAACCTCTTTAAGGGCCGGGGAGCTGTTTTTT,CASSSRRGTSLRAGELFF
TRBJ2-7,TRBD1,-,TRBV30,TGTGCCTGGAGCCATCTGAGCAGGGGGACCTACGAGCAGTACTTC,CAWSHLSRGTYEQYF
TRBJ2-3,TRBD2,-,TRBV13,TGTGCCAGCAGCCTCGGGAGGAGCACAGATACGCAGTATTTT,CASSLGRSTDTQYF
TRBJ1-1,-,-,TRBV19,TGTGCCAGTAGACCAAGAGGGTCCACTGAAGCTTTCTTT,CASRPRGSTEAFF
TRBJ2-7,TRBD2,-,TRBV28,TGTGCCGCTAGCGGGTTTCTCACACACCTTTCCTACGAGCAGTACTTC,CAASGFLTHLSYEQYF
TRBJ2-1,TRBD2,-,TRBV28,TGTGCCAGCAGTCTGCGGCGAGCGGGAGGGCCTGGGGGTGAGCAGTTCTTC,CASSLRRAGGPGGEQFF
TRBJ2-3,TRBD1,-,TRBV29-1,TGCAGCCGGACAGGGGGCTCGGCAGATACGCAGTATTTT,CSRTGGSADTQYF
TRBJ2-7,TRBD1,-,TRBV2,TGTGCCAGCGCAAGGGACAGGGACTACGAGCAGTACTTC,CASARDRDYEQYF
TRBJ2-3,-,-,TRBV11-2,TGTGCCAGCAGCCCGCCTACCCTCACAGATACGCAGTATTTT,CASSPPTLTDTQYF
TRBJ1-2,-,-,TRBV6-5,TGTGCCAGCAGCGGGACACCGACCACCAACTATGGCTACACCTTC,CASSGTPTTNYGYTF
TRBJ2-5,TRBD1,-,TRBV3-1/TRBV3-2,TGTGCCAGCAGCCAAGTCCTTGGACAGGGGTCAGAGACCCAGTACTTC,CASSQVLGQGSETQYF
TRBJ1-4,TRBD1,-,TRBV5-1,TGCGCCAGCAGCATAACCGCGGGACAGGGCCTAACAACTAATGAAAAACTGTTTTTT,CASSITAGQGLTTNEKLFF
TRBJ1-1,-,-,TRBV4-2,TGTGCCAGCAGCCAAGCAGGGAACACTGAAGCTTTCTTT,CASSQAGNTEAFF
TRBJ2-3,TRBD2,once,TRBV10-3,TGTGCCATCAGTGAGCAAGCGGGAGGGACAGATACGCAGTATTTT,CAISEQAGGTDTQYF
TRBJ2-1,TRBD1,-,TRBV5-5,TGTGCCAGCAGCTTCTATGCTTGGGGACAGGGGTACAATGAGCAGTTCTTC,CASSFYAWGQGYNEQFF